The 17 T cell receptor beta chains in this list originate from one sample, sequenced in a study of blood T cell repertoires in COVID-19. The table came from immunoSEQ multiplex PCR; TCRdb's copy has only in-frame clones and leaves some out. Among approximately 110,000 clones listed, around 85% were seen once. Sequencing used peripheral blood. These receptors were taken from a woman aged 55-75 years with COVID-19, enrolled during active disease.

This clone has a handful of counts. The V gene is TRBV21-1, the J gene TRBJ2-3; TRBD2 is the table's D call, not checked against the DNA. TRBV21-1 is annotated as a pseudogene. There are 16 residues in the CDR3. Written as DNA, the CDR3 is TGTGCCAGCAGCAAAGCTAGCGGGGGTAGCACAGATACGCAGTATTTT. This translates into CASSKASGGSTDTQYF.

This clone was counted once. This chain uses TRBV19 with TRBJ2-1; 10 bases are a match to TRBD1. The CDR3 is made up of 15 amino acids. Germline loops: CDR1 LNHDA, CDR2 SQIVND (reference sequence). Trimming took 3 bases from V and 7 from J; bases not matched to a gene: 6. The CDR3 sequence is CASSIPGQGFNEQFF. Written as DNA, the CDR3 is TGTGCCAGTAGTATCCCGGGACAGGGGTTTAATGAGCAGTTCTTC.

V usage is TRBV7-9 and J usage is TRBJ1-3, with D possibly matching TRBD1 (5 bases). The CDR3 is made up of 15 amino acids. The V gene's germline CDR1 is SEHNR and CDR2 FQNEAQ (reference sequence). The germline V and J ends were trimmed by 0 bases and 3 bases, with 9 bases remaining between them. CDR3 sequence: CASSLADNHGNTIYF. The CDR3 region has the DNA TGTGCCAGCAGCTTAGCGGACAATCATGGAAACACCATATATTTT. The full variable domain, its missing parts supplied by reference TRBV7-9 and TRBJ1-3, is DTGVSQNPRHKITKRGQNVTFRCDPISEHNRLYWYRQTLGQGPEFLTYFQNEAQLEKSRLLSDRFSAERPKGSFSTLEIQRTEQGDSAMYLCASSLADNHGNTIYFGEGSWLTVV.

The chain employs TRBV9 and TRBJ2-5, with 8 bases aligning to TRBD2. CDR3 length equals 14 residues. V lost 4 bases to trimming and J lost 1 base; unmatched junction nucleotides: 3. Germline CDR1 is SGDLS and CDR2 is YYNGEE. The CDR3 loop is CASSPGTSQETQYF. In nucleotides, the CDR3 is TGTGCCAGCAGCCCCGGGACTAGCCAAGAGACCCAGTACTTC.

The V call is TRBV10-3, the J call TRBJ1-2; TRBD1 aligns across 8 bases. The germline V gene has CDR1 ENHRY and CDR2 SYGVKD. The CDR3 is 13 amino acids. The trim removed 5 bases at V and 4 bases at J, leaving 3 bases unmatched. CDR3 sequence: CAISLQGVYGYTF. CDR3 coding DNA: TGTGCCATCAGTTTACAGGGGGTCTATGGCTACACCTTC.

The chain combines TRBV20-1 with TRBJ2-7; a possible D gene is TRBD1 (8 bases). CDR1 is DFQATT, CDR2 SNEGSKA, per germline (reference sequence). V was pared by 3 bases and J by 2 bases, with 11 bases between. This CDR3 is built from 13 residues. CDR3 nucleotide sequence: TGCAGTGCTAGTACAGGGGGGGCCTACGAGCAGTACTTC. Its translation: CSASTGGAYEQYF.

V usage is TRBV19 and J usage is TRBJ1-2; D remains unclear. Germline V gives CDR1 LNHDA, CDR2 SQIVND (reference sequence). The length of the CDR3 is 15 residues. Trimming pared 3 bases from V and 6 bases from J, leaving 17 bases between. The CDR3 region has the DNA TGTGCCAGTAGTATTTCTGGAACCTCGCGGAATGGCTACACCTTC. It codes for CASSISGTSRNGYTF.

The J gene is TRBJ2-1, the V gene TRBV24-1, with 9 bases aligning to TRBD1. The CDR3 runs to 16 residues. Per the germline V gene, CDR1 is KGHDR and CDR2 is SFDVKD. The ends lost 4 bases at V and 10 bases at J; junction bases unmatched: 13. As DNA, the CDR3 is TGTGCCACCAGTGAATCCCCGGGACAGGGTATTGAGGAGCAGTTCTTC. Translated, it gives CATSESPGQGIEEQFF.

The J gene is TRBJ2-2, the V gene TRBV7-2, with 8 bases lining up with TRBD1. Germline V gene lookup returns CDR1 SGHTA and CDR2 FQGNSA. The CDR3 spans 16 residues. J was trimmed by 1 base and V by 4 bases; bases with no gene match: 5. This CDR3 reads CASSSAGQGNTGELFF. In DNA, the CDR3 is TGTGCCAGCAGCTCGGCTGGACAGGGGAACACCGGGGAGCTGTTTTTT.

The chain links TRBV13 to TRBJ2-7; TRBD1 matches at 8 bases. Germline trimming cut 4 bases from V and 3 bases from J; bases unmatched to any gene: 8. Germline CDR1 and CDR2: PRHDT and FYEKMQ (reference sequence). This CDR3 contains 15 residues. The CDR3 here is CASSSAGQGVYEQYF. CDR3 in DNA: TGTGCCAGCAGCTCAGCCGGACAGGGAGTCTACGAGCAGTACTTC.

The CDR3 reads CASSPQDWNTGELFF. Here the CDR3 DNA reads TGTGCCAGCAGCCCTCAGGACTGGAACACCGGGGAGCTGTTTTTT. The chain links TRBV7-3 to TRBJ2-2, with D maybe TRBD2 (5 bases). V shed 5 bases and J shed 1 base, with 11 bases lying between them. CDR1 is SGHTA, CDR2 FQGTGA, per germline. The CDR3 length is 15 residues.

This clone appeared a few times. The genes are TRBV28 and TRBJ1-1, with no clear D. The CDR3 is 15 residues long. With 5 bases removed from V and 1 base from J, the gap between germline ends came to 14 bases. The germline gives CDR1 MDHEN, CDR2 SYDVKM. CDR3 DNA sequence: TGTGCCAGCAGTCTAAATAAAGGGAGGAACACTGAAGCTTTCTTT. Translation gives CASSLNKGRNTEAFF.

CDR3 sequence reads: CASTSRTENEKLFF. The CDR3 region has the DNA TGTGCCAGCACCTCCAGGACAGAAAATGAAAAACTGTTTTTT. The chain carries TRBV2 and TRBJ1-4; D possibly corresponds to TRBD1 (6 bases). This CDR3 region has 14 residues. Germline CDR1 and CDR2: SNHLY and FYNNEI. V lost 7 bases, J lost 5 bases, and 14 bases lay in between.

This clone was seen only once. Other DNA sequences from this sample encode an identical CDR3 as well. The V and J genes are TRBV11-2 and TRBJ2-5, with 12 nucleotides matching TRBD2. V lost 2 bases and J lost 4; bases outside the gene matches: 2. This CDR3 contains 15 residues. Germline lookup yields CDR1 SGHAT and CDR2 FQNNGV. DNA of the CDR3: TGTGCCAGCAGCTTACTAGCGGGGGGGCGAGAGACCCAGTACTTC. This codes for CASSLLAGGRETQYF.

The chain employs TRBV6-5 and TRBJ2-3; 9 bases agree with TRBD2. The CDR3 is 13 residues long. Germline loops: CDR1 MNHEY, CDR2 SVGAGI. Trimming cost V 6 bases and J 3 bases; bases outside gene matches: 1. The CDR3 protein is CASRTSGTDTQYF. The CDR3 DNA reads as TGTGCCAGCAGAACTAGCGGGACAGATACGCAGTATTTT.

The chain is built from TRBV2 and TRBJ1-2, with 9 bases matching TRBD1. Germline V CDR1 and CDR2: SNHLY, FYNNEI. The junction had 2 bases not matched to a gene; V was cut back by 4 bases and J by 8 bases. The CDR3 length is 12 residues. The CDR3 spells CASSGTGVGYTF. In nucleotides, the CDR3 is TGTGCCAGCAGTGGGACAGGGGTCGGCTACACCTTC. The variable domain in full, with the rest retrieved from reference TRBV2 and TRBJ1-2, is EPEVTQTPSHQVTQMGQEVILRCVPISNHLYFYWYRQILGQKVEFLVSFYNNEISEKSEIFDDQFSVERPDGSNFTLKIRSTKLEDSAMYFCASSGTGVGYTFGSGTRLTVV.

The genes are TRBV7-2 and TRBJ1-5; D gene ambiguous. V shed 6 bases and J shed 5 bases, with 11 bases lying between them. This CDR3 has 13 amino acids. Germline loops: CDR1 SGHTA, CDR2 FQGNSA. CDR3 nucleotide sequence: TGTGCCAGCAGTTCTATGGTAGATCAGCCCCAGCATTTT. Its translation: CASSSMVDQPQHF.